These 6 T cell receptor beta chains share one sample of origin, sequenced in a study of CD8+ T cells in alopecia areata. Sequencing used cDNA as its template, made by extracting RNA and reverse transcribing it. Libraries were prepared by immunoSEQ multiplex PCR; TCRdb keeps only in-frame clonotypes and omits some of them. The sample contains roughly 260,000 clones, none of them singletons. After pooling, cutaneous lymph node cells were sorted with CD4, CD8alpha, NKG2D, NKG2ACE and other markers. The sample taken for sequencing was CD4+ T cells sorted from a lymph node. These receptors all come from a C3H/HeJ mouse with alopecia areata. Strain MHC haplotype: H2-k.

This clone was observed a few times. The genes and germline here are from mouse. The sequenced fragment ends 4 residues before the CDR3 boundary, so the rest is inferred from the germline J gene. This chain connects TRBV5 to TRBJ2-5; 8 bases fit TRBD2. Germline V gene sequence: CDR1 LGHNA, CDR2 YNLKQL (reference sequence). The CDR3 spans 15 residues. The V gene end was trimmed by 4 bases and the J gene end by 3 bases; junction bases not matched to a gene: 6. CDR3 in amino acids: CASSPPWGGQDTQYF. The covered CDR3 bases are TGTGCCAGCAGCCCCCCTTGGGGGGGTCAAGAC.

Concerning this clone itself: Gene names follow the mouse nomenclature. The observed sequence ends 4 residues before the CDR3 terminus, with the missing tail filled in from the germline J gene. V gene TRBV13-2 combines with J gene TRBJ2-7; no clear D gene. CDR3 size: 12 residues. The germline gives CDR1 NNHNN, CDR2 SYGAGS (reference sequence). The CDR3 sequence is CASGDGGNEQYF. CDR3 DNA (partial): TGTGCCAGCGGTGATGGGGGAAAT.

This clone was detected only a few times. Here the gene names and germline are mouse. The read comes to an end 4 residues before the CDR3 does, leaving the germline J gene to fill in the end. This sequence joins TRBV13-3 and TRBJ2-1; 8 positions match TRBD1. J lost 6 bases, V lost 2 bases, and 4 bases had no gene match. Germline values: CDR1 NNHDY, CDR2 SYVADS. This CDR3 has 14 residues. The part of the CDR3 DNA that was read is TGTGCCAGCAGTGACCAGGGGGCTCCTGCT. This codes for CASSDQGAPA. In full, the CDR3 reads CASSDQGAPAEQFF.

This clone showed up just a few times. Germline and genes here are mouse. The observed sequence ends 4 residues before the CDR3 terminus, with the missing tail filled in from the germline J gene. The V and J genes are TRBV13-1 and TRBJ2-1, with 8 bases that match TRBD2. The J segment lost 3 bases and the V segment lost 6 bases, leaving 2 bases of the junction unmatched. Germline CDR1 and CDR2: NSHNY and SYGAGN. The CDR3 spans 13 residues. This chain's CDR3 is CASNWGTYAEQFF. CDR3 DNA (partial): TGTGCCAGCAACTGGGGGACCTATGCT.

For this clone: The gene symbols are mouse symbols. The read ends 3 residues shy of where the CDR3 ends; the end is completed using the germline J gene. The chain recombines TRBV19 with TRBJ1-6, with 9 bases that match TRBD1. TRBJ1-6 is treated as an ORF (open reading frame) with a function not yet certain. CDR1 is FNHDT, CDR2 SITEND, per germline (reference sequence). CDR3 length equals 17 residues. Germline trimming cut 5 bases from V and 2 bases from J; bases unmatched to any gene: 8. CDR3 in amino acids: CASSRRQGGAYNSPLYF. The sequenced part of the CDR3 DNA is TGTGCCAGCAGCAGAAGACAGGGGGGGGCCTATAATTCGCCC.

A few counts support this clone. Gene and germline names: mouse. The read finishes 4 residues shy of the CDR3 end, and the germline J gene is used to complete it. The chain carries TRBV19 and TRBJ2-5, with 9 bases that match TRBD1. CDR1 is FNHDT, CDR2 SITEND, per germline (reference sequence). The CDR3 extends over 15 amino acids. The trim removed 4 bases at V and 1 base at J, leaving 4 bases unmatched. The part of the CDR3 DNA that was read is TGTGCCAGCAGTTCACAGGGGGCTGACCAAGAC. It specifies CASSSQGADQD. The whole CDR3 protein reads CASSSQGADQDTQYF.